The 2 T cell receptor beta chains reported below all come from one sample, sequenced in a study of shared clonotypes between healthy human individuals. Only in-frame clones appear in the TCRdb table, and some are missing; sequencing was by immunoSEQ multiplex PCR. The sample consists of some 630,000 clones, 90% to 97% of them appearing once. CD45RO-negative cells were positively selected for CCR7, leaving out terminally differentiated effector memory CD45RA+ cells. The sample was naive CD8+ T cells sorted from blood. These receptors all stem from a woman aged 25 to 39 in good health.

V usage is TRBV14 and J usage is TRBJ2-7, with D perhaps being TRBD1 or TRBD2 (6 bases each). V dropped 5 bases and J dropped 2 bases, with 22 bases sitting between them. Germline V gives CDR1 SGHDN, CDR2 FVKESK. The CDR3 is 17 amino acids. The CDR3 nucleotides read TGTGCCAGCAGCGAGGGCCTTGGGGGGCCGGATCCCTACGAGCAGTACTTC. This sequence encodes CASSEGLGGPDPYEQYF.

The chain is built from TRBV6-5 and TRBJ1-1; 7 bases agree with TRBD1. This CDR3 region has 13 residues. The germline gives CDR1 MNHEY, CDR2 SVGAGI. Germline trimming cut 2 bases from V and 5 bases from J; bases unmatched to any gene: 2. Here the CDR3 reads CASSYVRGTEAFF. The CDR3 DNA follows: TGTGCCAGCAGTTACGTCAGGGGGACTGAAGCTTTCTTT.